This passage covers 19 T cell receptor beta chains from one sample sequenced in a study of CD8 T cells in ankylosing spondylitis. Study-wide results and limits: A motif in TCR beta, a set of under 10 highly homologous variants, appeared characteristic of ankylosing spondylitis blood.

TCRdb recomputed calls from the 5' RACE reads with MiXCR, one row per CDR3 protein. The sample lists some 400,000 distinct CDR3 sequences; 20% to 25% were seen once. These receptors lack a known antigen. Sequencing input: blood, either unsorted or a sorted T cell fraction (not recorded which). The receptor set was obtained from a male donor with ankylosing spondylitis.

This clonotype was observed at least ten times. CDR3 in DNA: TGTGCCAGCAGCCCTGGGGGGCCGAACACCGGGGAGCTGTTTTTT. Residues: CASSPGGPNTGELFF. The chain has TRBV11-2 and TRBJ2-2; D might be TRBD1 or TRBD2, each matching 6 bases. The germline V and J ends were trimmed by 5 bases and 0 bases, with 10 bases remaining between them. CDR3 length equals 15 residues. The germline V gene has CDR1 SGHAT and CDR2 FQNNGV.

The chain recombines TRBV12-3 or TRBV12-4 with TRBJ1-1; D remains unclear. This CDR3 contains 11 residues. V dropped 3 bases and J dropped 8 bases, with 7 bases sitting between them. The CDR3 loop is CASSLSREAFF. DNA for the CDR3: TGTGCCAGCAGTTTGTCGAGGGAAGCTTTCTTT.

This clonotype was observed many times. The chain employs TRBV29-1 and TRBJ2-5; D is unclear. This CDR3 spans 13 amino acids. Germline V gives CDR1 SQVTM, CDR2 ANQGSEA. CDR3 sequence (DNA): TGCACCACAAGTTCGCAGCCTGGGGAGACCCAGTACTTC. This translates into CTTSSQPGETQYF.

CDR3 DNA: TGCAGTGCTGATCCCTCGAACACTGAAGCTTTCTTT. Encoded protein: CSADPSNTEAFF. The J gene is TRBJ1-1, the V gene TRBV29-1; D is unclear. The CDR3 is 12 amino acids. Germline CDR1 is SQVTM and CDR2 is ANQGSEA.

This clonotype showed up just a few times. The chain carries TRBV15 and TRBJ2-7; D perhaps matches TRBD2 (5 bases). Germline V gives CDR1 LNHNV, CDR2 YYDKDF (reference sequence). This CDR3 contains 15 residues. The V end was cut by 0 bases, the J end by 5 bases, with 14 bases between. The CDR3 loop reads CATSRDPGLRNEQYF. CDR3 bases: TGTGCCACCAGCAGAGATCCCGGACTTAGAAACGAGCAGTACTTC.

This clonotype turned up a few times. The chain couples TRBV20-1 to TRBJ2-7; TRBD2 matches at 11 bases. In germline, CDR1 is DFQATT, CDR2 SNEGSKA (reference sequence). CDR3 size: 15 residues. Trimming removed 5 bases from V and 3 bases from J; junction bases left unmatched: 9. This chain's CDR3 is CSAPRGTSGNYEQYF. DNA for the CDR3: TGCAGTGCTCCCCGGGGGACTAGCGGAAACTACGAGCAGTACTTC.

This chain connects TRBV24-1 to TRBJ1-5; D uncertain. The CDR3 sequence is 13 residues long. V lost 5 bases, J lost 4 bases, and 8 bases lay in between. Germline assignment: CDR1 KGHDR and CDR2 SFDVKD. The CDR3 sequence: CATSGGFNQPQHF. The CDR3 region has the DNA TGTGCCACCAGTGGGGGATTTAATCAGCCCCAGCATTTT.

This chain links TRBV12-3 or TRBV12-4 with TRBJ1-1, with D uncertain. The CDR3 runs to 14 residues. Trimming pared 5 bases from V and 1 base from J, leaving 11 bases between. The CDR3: CASSGQTRNTEAFF. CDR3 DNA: TGTGCCAGCAGTGGTCAAACAAGGAACACTGAAGCTTTCTTT.

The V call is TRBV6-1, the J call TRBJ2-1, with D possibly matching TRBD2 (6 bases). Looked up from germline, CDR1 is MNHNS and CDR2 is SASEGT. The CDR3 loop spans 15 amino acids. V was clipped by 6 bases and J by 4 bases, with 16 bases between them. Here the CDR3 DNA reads TGTGCCAGCAGCCTGGACATGGGACTTTACAATGAGCAGTTCTTC. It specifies CASSLDMGLYNEQFF.

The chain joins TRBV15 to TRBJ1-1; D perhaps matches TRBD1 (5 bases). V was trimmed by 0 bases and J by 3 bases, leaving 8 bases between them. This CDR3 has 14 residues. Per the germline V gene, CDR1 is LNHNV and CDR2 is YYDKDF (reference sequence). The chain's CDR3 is CATSRESRDTEAFF. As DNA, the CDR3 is TGTGCCACCAGCAGAGAAAGCAGGGACACTGAAGCTTTCTTT.

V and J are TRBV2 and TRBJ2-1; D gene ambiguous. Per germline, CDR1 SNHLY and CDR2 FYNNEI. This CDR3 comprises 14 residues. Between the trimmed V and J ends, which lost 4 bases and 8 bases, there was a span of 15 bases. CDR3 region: CASSGRSRTYEQFF. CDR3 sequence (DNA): TGTGCCAGCAGTGGGCGAAGCCGGACGTATGAGCAGTTCTTC.

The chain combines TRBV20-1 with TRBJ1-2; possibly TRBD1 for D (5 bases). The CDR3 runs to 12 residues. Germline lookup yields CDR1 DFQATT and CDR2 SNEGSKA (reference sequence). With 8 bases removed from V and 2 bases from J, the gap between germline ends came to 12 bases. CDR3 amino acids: CSTWGENYGYTF. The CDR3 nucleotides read TGCAGTACCTGGGGGGAGAACTATGGCTACACCTTC.

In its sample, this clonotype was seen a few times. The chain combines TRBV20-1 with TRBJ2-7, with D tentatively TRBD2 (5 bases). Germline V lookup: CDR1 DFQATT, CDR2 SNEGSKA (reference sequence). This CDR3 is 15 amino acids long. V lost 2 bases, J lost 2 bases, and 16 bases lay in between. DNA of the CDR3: TGCAGTGCTAGATGGCCACAGCGGAGTACCTACGAGCAGTACTTC. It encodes CSARWPQRSTYEQYF.

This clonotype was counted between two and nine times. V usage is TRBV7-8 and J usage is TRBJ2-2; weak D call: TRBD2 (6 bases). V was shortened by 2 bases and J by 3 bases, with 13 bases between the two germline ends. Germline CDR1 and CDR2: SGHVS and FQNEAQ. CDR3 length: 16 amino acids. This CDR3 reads CASSLTGREDTGELFF. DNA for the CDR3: TGTGCCAGCAGCTTAACAGGCAGGGAGGACACCGGGGAGCTGTTTTTT.

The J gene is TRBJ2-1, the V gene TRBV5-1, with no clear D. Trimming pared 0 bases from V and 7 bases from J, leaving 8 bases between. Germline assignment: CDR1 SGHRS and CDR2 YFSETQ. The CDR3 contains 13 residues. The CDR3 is CASSLVDGNEQFF. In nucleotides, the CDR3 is TGCGCCAGCAGCTTGGTCGACGGGAATGAGCAGTTCTTC.

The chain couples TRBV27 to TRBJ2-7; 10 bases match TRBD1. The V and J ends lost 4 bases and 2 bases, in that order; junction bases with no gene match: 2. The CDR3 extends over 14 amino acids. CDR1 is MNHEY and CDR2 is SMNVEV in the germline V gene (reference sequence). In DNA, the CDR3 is TGTGCCAGCAGTTGGGACAGGGGTGCCTACGAGCAGTACTTC. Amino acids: CASSWDRGAYEQYF.

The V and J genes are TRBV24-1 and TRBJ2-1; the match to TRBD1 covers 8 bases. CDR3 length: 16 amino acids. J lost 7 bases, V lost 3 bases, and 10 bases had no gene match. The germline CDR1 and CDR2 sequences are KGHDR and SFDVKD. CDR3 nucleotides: TGTGCCACCAGTGATAGGGACAGGTATTCACGGAATGAGCAGTTCTTC. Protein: CATSDRDRYSRNEQFF.

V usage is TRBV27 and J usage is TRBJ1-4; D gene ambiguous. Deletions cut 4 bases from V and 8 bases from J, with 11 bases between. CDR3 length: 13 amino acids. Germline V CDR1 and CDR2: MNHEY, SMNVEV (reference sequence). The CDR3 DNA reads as TGTGCCAGCAGTTCCCGGACGCTAGAAAAACTGTTTTTT. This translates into CASSSRTLEKLFF.

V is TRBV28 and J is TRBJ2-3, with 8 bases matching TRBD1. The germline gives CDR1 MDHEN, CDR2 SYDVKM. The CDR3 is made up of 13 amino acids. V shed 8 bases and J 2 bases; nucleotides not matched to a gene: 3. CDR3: CASGTGDTDTQYF. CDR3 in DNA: TGTGCCAGCGGGACAGGAGACACAGATACGCAGTATTTT.